This T cell receptor (beta chain) was profiled in a study of blood T cell repertoires in COVID-19. Study details: Acute-phase and convalescent COVID-19 samples originated in the United States, Italy and Spain. T cells, B-cell-depleted T cells, or PBMCs provided the cDNA or gDNA that served as material.

V was clipped by 4 bases and J by 4 bases; unmatched bases: 1. This CDR3 is built from 15 residues. Germline V gene lookup returns CDR1 SEHNR and CDR2 FQNEAQ (reference sequence). In the original workflow: Scientists estimated how many nucleated cells there were by amplifying reference gene primers. This table comes from immunoSEQ multiplex PCR, and its TCRdb copy is limited to in-frame clones, with some not included. The V and J calls and clone size were taken over from that table, and D and trimming were inferred from the DNA. The sample contains 450,000 or so clones, 89% of which appear only once. Followed longitudinally, the Seattle patients had been enrolled during active infection.

This chain uses TRBV7-9 with TRBJ2-2; the match to TRBD2 covers 12 bases. The source material was peripheral blood. The sequence came from a man aged 18 to 30 with COVID-19, enrolled during active disease. The CDR3 loop reads CASSSSGRATGELFF. CDR3 sequence (DNA): TGTGCCAGCAGCTCTAGCGGGAGGGCCACCGGGGAGCTGTTTTTT.